These 18 T cell receptor beta chains came from one sample sequenced in a study of OX40 agonist ivuxolimab in advanced cancers. The assay was immunoSEQ multiplex PCR, and TCRdb's table has in-frame clones only and misses some. The profile shows tens of thousands of clones, approximately 94% of them singletons. Sequencing used CD4+ or CD8+ T cells sorted from blood, obtained in a trial of the OX40 agonist ivuxolimab. These receptors were collected from an adult with an advanced solid tumor such as melanoma, head and neck, liver or kidney cancer.

This clone was counted only a few times. V gene TRBV7-9 combines with J gene TRBJ2-7; the D is unclear. Germline CDR1 SEHNR, CDR2 FQNEAQ (reference sequence). The CDR3 is made up of 12 amino acids. V lost 5 bases to trimming and J lost 3 bases, with 8 bases between them. In DNA form, the CDR3 reads TGTGCCAGCAGCCTACAGAACTACGAGCAGTACTTC. It encodes CASSLQNYEQYF.

The V gene is TRBV2, the J gene TRBJ2-1; possible D gene TRBD2, 5 bases. The ends were cut back, 2 bases at V and 0 bases at J, with 5 bases in the middle. The CDR3 length is 14 residues. CDR1 and CDR2 from the germline V gene are SNHLY and FYNNEI. The CDR3 DNA reads TGTGCCAGCAGTGAACGGGACTCCTACAATGAGCAGTTCTTC. Translation: CASSERDSYNEQFF.

This clone was counted once. The V gene is TRBV6-5, the J gene TRBJ1-1; D is perhaps TRBD1 (5 bases). The CDR3 contains 14 residues. Trimming left V 2 bases short and J 2 bases short, with 9 bases between. Per the germline V gene, CDR1 is MNHEY and CDR2 is SVGAGI. The CDR3 here is CASSYGALNTEAFF. CDR3 DNA sequence: TGTGCCAGCAGTTACGGGGCTCTTAACACTGAAGCTTTCTTT.

The chain recombines TRBV9 with TRBJ1-5; possible D gene TRBD1, 6 bases. The CDR3 sequence is 15 residues long. V dropped 5 bases and J dropped 2 bases, with 14 bases sitting between them. The germline V gene encodes CDR1 SGDLS and CDR2 YYNGEE. CDR3 nucleotides: TGTGCCAGCAGTCCTGGGGGGCCGGGCAATCAGCCCCAGCATTTT. Protein product: CASSPGGPGNQPQHF.

The chain has TRBV28 and TRBJ2-7; D gene uncertain. The V and J ends lost 0 bases and 6 bases respectively, with 3 bases between them. CDR1 MDHEN and CDR2 SYDVKM come from the germline V gene. The CDR3 is made up of 11 amino acids. CDR3 region: CASSLWPEQYF. The CDR3 bases are TGTGCCAGCAGTTTATGGCCCGAGCAGTACTTC.

There are a few counts of this clone. The chain combines TRBV6-5 with TRBJ1-2; D is uncertain. With 2 bases removed from V and 6 bases from J, the gap between germline ends came to 10 bases. The CDR3 covers 13 residues. Germline V gene sequence: CDR1 MNHEY, CDR2 SVGAGI. The CDR3: CASSYGGRDGYTF. Here the CDR3 DNA reads TGTGCCAGCAGTTACGGAGGGAGGGATGGCTACACCTTC.

The V call is TRBV5-1, the J call TRBJ1-6, with TRBD1 matching 8 bases. The CDR3 spans 16 residues. V shed 7 bases and J 7 bases; nucleotides not matched to a gene: 13. The germline CDR1 and CDR2 sequences are SGHRS and YFSETQ. This chain's CDR3 is CASYSGQGGINSPLHF. The CDR3 DNA sequence: TGCGCCAGCTACTCCGGACAGGGTGGGATAAATTCACCCCTCCACTTT.

The chain couples TRBV27 to TRBJ1-4, with 8 nucleotides matching TRBD1. From germline, CDR1 is MNHEY and CDR2 SMNVEV (reference sequence). This CDR3 has 14 amino acids. J gave up 8 bases and V 7 bases, and 9 bases lay outside the gene matches. The CDR3 here is CASTTQGAREKLFF. CDR3 bases: TGTGCCAGCACTACCCAGGGGGCGCGGGAAAAACTGTTTTTT. Filled out from reference TRBV27 and TRBJ1-4, the complete variable domain reads EAQVTQNPRYLITVTGKKLTVTCSQNMNHEYMSWYRQDPGLGLRQIYYSMNVEVTDKGDVPEGYKVSRKEKRNFPLILESPSPNQTSLYFCASTTQGAREKLFFGSGTQLSVL.

The chain uses TRBV4-1 and TRBJ2-5; no clear D. The last part of the DNA fits TRBJ2-7 better; the J call may be wrong. Germline assignment: CDR1 MGHRA and CDR2 YSYEKL. The CDR3 consists of 16 residues. Here the CDR3 DNA reads TGCGCCAGCAGCCAAGAGGCTAGTGAACTATCCTACGAGCAGTACTTC. It encodes CASSQEASELSYEQYF.

V and J are TRBV7-9 and TRBJ1-1; tentative D call: TRBD1 (5 bases). Germline V lookup: CDR1 SEHNR, CDR2 FQNEAQ (reference sequence). CDR3 size: 12 residues. The V gene lost 5 bases and the J gene lost 8 bases, with 12 bases spanning the gap. The CDR3 is CASSLRGTEAFF. The CDR3 bases are TGTGCCAGCAGCCTGAGGGGTACCGAAGCTTTCTTT.

This clone was counted a single time. The V and J genes are TRBV7-2 and TRBJ1-2; weak D call: TRBD1 (6 bases). CDR3 length: 15 amino acids. Trimming removed 4 bases from V and 4 bases from J, with 16 bases in between. Germline loops: CDR1 SGHTA, CDR2 FQGNSA. CDR3 DNA sequence: TGTGCCAGCAGCTCATCTTTCGGGGGCGGCTATGGCTACACCTTC. This gives the protein CASSSSFGGGYGYTF.

This clone was recorded a few times. V is TRBV5-1 and J is TRBJ2-3; TRBD1 aligns across 8 bases. J lost 2 bases, V lost 7 bases, and 9 bases had no gene match. Per germline, CDR1 SGHRS and CDR2 YFSETQ. The CDR3 is 15 amino acids. The DNA of the CDR3 is TGCGCCAGCCACGTACAGGGGGAGCACACAGATACGCAGTATTTT. It codes for CASHVQGEHTDTQYF.

The chain recombines TRBV4-2 with TRBJ1-2; D call uncertain. Trimming removed 0 bases from V and 0 bases from J, with 11 bases in between. Germline V lookup: CDR1 LGHNA, CDR2 YNFKEQ. The CDR3 sequence is 16 residues long. CDR3 region: CASSQEETVSNYGYTF. The CDR3 nucleotides are TGTGCCAGCAGCCAAGAGGAAACAGTTTCTAACTATGGCTACACCTTC.

The chain links TRBV27 to TRBJ2-7, with 10 bases that match TRBD2. The CDR3 has 13 residues. Trimming took 7 bases from V and 4 from J; bases not matched to a gene: 4. Germline-derived CDR1 and CDR2 are MNHEY and SMNVEV (reference sequence). DNA of the CDR3: TGTGCCAGCACCATAGCGGGAGGATACGAGCAGTACTTC. Its translation is CASTIAGGYEQYF.

J is TRBJ2-3 and V is TRBV9, with 15 bases fitting TRBD2. Germline V gene data show CDR1 as SGDLS and CDR2 as YYNGEE. Losses at the gene ends were 0 bases for V and 2 bases for J; bases not matched to a gene: 10. This CDR3 region has 20 residues. This CDR3 is CASSVEGLAGGVPDTDTQYF. The CDR3, as DNA: TGTGCCAGCAGCGTAGAGGGACTAGCGGGAGGCGTACCCGACACAGATACGCAGTATTTT.

The chain couples TRBV28 to TRBJ2-7; TRBD1 agrees at 11 bases. The CDR3 covers 16 residues. Trimming removed 10 bases from V and 3 bases from J; junction bases left unmatched: 14. Germline-derived CDR1 and CDR2 are MDHEN and SYDVKM. The CDR3 nucleotides read TGTGCCACCGAGTACGACCGGGACAGGGGGGACTACGAGCAGTACTTC. It is translated as CATEYDRDRGDYEQYF. Based on the CDR3 plus reference TRBV28 and TRBJ2-7, the full variable domain is DVKVTQSSRYLVKRTGEKVFLECVQDMDHENMFWYRQDPGLGLRLIYFSYDVKMKEKGDIPEGYSVSREKKERFSLILESASTNQTSMYLCATEYDRDRGDYEQYFGPGTRLTVT.

The CDR3 sequence: CASSPQDGGGYGYTF. CDR3 nucleotides: TGTGCCAGCAGCCCCCAGGACGGAGGGGGCTATGGCTACACCTTC. The rearrangement links TRBV9 to TRBJ1-2; maybe TRBD1 (6 bases). The CDR3 runs 15 residues. V lost 4 bases and J 4 bases, leaving 17 bases between the germline ends. The germline CDR1 and CDR2 sequences are SGDLS and YYNGEE. Full variable domain (missing parts from reference TRBV9 and TRBJ1-2): DSGVTQTPKHLITATGQRVTLRCSPRSGDLSVYWYQQSLDQGLQFLIQYYNGEERAKGNILERFSAQQFPDLHSELNLSSLELGDSALYFCASSPQDGGGYGYTFGSGTRLTVV.

V is TRBV7-9 and J is TRBJ1-5, with D tentatively TRBD1 (5 bases). Germline CDR1 SEHNR, CDR2 FQNEAQ (reference sequence). The CDR3 sequence is 16 residues long. The V gene lost 5 bases and the J gene lost 1 base, with 15 bases spanning the gap. Here the CDR3 DNA reads TGTGCCAGCAGCGGAAGCGACAGAGGCAGCAATCAGCCCCAGCATTTT. Its translation is CASSGSDRGSNQPQHF.